This T cell receptor (beta chain) was sequenced during a study of shared clonotypes between healthy human individuals. TCRdb keeps only in-frame clones here, not all; method: immunoSEQ multiplex PCR. The data hold over a million clones, with 75% to 80% observed a single time. The CDR3 length is 13 residues. V lost 0 bases to trimming and J lost 15 bases, with 15 bases between them. Germline values: CDR1 SGHDN, CDR2 FVKESK. The chain uses TRBV14 and TRBJ2-1; tentative D call: TRBD2 (5 bases). The origin of this receptor is a man aged 18 to 30 in good health. Some clones in this sample may be carry-over from other donors' samples. Sequencing was performed on memory CD4+ T cells from PBMCs. Regarding subset: CD45RA-negative fraction. For the CDR3, the DNA is TGTGCCAGCAGCCAAGATTCTTCCGGGATTCGGTTCTTC. Translated: CASSQDSSGIRFF.